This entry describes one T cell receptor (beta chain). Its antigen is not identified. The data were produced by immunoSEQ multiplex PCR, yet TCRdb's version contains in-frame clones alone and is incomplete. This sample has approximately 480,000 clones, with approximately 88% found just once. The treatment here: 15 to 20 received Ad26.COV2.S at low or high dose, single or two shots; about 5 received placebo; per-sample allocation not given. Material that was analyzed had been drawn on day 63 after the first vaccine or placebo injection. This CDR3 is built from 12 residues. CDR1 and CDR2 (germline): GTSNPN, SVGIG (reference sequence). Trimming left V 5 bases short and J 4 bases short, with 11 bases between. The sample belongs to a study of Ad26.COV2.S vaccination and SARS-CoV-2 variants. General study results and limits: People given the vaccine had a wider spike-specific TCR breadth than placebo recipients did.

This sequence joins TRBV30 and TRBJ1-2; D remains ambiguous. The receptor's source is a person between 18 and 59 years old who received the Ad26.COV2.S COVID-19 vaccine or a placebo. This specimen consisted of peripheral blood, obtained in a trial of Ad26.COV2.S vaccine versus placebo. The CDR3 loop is CAWGLSAYGYTF. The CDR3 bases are TGTGCCTGGGGACTGAGCGCCTATGGCTACACCTTC.